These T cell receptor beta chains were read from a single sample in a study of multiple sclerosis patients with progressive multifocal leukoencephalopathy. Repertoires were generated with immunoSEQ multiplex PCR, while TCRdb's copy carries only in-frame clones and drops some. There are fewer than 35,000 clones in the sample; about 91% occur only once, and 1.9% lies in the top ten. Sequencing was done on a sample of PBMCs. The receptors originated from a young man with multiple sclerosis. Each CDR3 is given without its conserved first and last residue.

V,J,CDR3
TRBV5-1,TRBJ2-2,ASTRGGMNTGELF
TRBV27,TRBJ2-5,ASSQWEGQGEKTQY
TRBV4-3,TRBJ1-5,ASSQDGQGDNQPQH
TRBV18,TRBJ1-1,ASSPRQGGPTEAF
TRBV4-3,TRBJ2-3,ASSQDSSAEHTQY
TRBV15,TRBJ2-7,ATSLTSEPSYEQY
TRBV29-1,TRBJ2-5,SVWDMGGGAQY
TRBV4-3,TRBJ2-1,ASSQEGPEIVNEQF
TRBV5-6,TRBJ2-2,ASSRREAEYTGELF
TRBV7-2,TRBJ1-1,ASSLAQGGTNTEAF
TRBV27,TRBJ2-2,ASKGGVSTGELF
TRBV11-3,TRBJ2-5,ASSLVLQREETQY
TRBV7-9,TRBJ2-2,ASSVDPGHPTGELF
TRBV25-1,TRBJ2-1,ASSEWAGLAANEQF
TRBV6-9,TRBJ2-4,ASSCEGPSKNIQY
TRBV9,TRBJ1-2,ASQASGPYGYT
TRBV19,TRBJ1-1,ASSMGQEGEPEAF
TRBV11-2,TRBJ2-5,ASSMIAGSGETQY
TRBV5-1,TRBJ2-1,ASSLAGTSDNEQF
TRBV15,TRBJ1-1,ATSRDLDRGRAEAF
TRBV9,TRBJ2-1,ASSVGTLNSNEQF
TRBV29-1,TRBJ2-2,SVEGWVGQGAPSNTGELF
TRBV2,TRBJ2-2,ASSLTGGSGELF
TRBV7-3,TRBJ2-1,ASSGPTGGRGNGYNEQF
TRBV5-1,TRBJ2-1,ASGSNGLNNEQF
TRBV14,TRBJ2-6,ASSQDKKRDRRTLVLT
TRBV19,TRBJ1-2,ASSPGQANYGYT
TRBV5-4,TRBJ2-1,ASSVDSSSYNEQF
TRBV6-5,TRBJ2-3,ASSSLGGTDTQY
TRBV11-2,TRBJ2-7,ASTKGLGSEQY
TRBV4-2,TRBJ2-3,ASSQERTPGADTQY
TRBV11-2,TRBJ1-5,ASSPDPHQPQH
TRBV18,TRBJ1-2,ASSPLFDRGGDYGYT
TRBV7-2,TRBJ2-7,ASSLAMGYEQY
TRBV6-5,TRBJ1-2,ASTSHPAVPYGYT
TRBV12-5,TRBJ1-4,ASGLGQGREKLF
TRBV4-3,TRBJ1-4,ASSQDLYRGNEKLF
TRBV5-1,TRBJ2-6,ASSSPSSPYSGANVLT
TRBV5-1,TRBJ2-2,ASNKDGELF
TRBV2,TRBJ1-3,ASSYQGSGNTIY
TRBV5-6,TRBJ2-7,ASRERLAGYYEQY
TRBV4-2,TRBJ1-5,ASSFGSTYSNQPQH
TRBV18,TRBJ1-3,ASSPPGGNTIY